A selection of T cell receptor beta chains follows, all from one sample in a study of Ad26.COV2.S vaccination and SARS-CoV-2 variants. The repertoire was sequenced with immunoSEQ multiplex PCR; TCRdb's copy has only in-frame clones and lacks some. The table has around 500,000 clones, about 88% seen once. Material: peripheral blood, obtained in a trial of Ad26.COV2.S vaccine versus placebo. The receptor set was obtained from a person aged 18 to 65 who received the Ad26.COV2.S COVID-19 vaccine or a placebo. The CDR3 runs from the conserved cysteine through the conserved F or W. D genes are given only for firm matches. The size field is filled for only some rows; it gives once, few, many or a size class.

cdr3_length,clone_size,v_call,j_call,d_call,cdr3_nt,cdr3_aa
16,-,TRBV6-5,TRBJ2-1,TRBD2,TGTGCCAGCAGTTACCAACTAGCGGGAGGCGGTAATGAGCAGTTCTTC,CASSYQLAGGGNEQFF
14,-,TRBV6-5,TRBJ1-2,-,TGTGCCAGCAGTCACTTACAGGAGAGGGATGGCTACACCTTC,CASSHLQERDGYTF
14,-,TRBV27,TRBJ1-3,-,TGTGCCAGCAGTTTTCCAGTCTCTGGAAACACCATATATTTT,CASSFPVSGNTIYF
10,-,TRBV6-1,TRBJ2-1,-,TGTGCCAGCAGTGAAATTGAGCAGTTCTTC,CASSEIEQFF
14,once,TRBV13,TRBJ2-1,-,TGTGCCAGCAGCATAACTAGTAAGGGAAATGAGCAGTTCTTC,CASSITSKGNEQFF
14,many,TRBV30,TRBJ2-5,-,TGTGCCTGGAGAGGTGGGGGACCCCAAGAGACCCAGTACTTC,CAWRGGGPQETQYF
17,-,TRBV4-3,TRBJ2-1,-,TGCGCCAGCAGCCCCCAGCCCCACAGGGATATCTACAATGAGCAGTTCTTC,CASSPQPHRDIYNEQFF
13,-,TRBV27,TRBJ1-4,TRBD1,TGTGCCAGCAGTTTATCACAGGGGTGGAAACTGTTTTTT,CASSLSQGWKLFF
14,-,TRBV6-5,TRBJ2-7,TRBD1,TGTGCCAGCAGTAGACCGGGACAGGGTTACGAGCAGTACTTC,CASSRPGQGYEQYF
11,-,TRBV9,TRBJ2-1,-,TGTGCCAGCAGCGGGGACACTGGGCAGTTCTTC,CASSGDTGQFF
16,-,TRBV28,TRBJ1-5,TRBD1,TGTGCCAGCAGGGAAGGACAGGGGGCTAGTAATCAGCCCCAGCATTTT,CASREGQGASNQPQHF
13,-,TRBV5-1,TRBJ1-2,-,TGCGCCAGCAGCTTGGACAACTACTATGGCTACACCTTC,CASSLDNYYGYTF
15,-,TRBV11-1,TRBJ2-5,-,TGTGCCAGCAGCTTAGGGGGCAGGCAGGCGGAGACCCAGTACTTC,CASSLGGRQAETQYF
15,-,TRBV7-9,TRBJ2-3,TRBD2,TGTGCCAGCAGACAGACTAGCGGGGGAACAGATACGCAGTATTTT,CASRQTSGGTDTQYF
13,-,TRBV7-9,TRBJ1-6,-,TGTGCCAGCAGCTTGGGAGGAAATTCACCCCTCCACTTT,CASSLGGNSPLHF